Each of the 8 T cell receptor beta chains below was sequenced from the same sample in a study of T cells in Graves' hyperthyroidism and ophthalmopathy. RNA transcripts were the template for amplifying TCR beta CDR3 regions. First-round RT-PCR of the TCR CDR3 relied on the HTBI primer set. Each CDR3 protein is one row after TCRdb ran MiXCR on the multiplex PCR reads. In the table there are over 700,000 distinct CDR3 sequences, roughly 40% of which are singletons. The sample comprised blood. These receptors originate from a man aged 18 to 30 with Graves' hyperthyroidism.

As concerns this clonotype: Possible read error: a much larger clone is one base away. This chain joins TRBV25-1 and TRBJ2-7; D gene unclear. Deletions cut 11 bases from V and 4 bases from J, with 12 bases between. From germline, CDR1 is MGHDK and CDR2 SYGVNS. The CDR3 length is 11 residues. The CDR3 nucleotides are TGTGCCGGCCAACAGAATTACGAGCAGTACTTC. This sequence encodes CAGQQNYEQYF.

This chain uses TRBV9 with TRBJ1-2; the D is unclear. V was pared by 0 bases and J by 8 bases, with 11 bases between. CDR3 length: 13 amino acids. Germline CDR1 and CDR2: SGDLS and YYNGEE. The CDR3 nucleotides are TGTGCCAGCAGCGTAGCGGATGCTCGCGGCTACACCTTC. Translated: CASSVADARGYTF.

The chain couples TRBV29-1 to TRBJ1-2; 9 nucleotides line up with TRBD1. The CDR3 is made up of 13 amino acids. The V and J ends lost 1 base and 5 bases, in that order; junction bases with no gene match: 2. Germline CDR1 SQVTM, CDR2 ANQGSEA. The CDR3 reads CSVEGGTGYGYTF. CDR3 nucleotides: TGCAGCGTTGAAGGTGGGACAGGGTATGGCTACACCTTC.

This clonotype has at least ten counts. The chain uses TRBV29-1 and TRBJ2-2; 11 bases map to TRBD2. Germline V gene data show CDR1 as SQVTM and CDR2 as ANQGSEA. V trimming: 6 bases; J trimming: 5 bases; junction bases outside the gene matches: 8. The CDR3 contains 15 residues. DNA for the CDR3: TGCAGCGTGATACTAGCGGGAGTAAGGACCGGGGAGCTGTTTTTT. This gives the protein CSVILAGVRTGELFF.

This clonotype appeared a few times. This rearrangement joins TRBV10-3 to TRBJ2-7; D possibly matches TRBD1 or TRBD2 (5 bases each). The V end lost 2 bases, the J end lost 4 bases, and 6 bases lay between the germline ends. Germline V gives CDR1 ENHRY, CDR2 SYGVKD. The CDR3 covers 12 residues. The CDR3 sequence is CAISEEGYEQYF. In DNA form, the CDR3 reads TGTGCCATCAGTGAGGAGGGGTACGAGCAGTACTTC.

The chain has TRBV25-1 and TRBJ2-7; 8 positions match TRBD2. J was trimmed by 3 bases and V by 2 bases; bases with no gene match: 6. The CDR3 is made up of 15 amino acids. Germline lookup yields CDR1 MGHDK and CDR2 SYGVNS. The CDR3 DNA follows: TGTGCCAGCAGTGAACCACTAGCGGCAAACTACGAGCAGTACTTC. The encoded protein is CASSEPLAANYEQYF.

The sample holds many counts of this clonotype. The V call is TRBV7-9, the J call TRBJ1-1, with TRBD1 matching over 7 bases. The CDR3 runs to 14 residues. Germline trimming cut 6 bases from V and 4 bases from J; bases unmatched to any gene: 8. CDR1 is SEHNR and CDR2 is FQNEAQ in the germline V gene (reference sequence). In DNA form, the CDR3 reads TGTGCCAGCAGTTACGACAGGGAGAGCACTGAAGCTTTCTTT. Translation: CASSYDRESTEAFF.

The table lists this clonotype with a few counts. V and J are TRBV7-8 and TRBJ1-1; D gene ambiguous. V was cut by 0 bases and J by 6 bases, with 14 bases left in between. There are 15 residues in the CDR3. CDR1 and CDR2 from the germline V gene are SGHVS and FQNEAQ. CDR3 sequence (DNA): TGTGCCAGCAGCTTAGCGTCGGAGGGAAGGCCTGAAGCTTTCTTT. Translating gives CASSLASEGRPEAFF.